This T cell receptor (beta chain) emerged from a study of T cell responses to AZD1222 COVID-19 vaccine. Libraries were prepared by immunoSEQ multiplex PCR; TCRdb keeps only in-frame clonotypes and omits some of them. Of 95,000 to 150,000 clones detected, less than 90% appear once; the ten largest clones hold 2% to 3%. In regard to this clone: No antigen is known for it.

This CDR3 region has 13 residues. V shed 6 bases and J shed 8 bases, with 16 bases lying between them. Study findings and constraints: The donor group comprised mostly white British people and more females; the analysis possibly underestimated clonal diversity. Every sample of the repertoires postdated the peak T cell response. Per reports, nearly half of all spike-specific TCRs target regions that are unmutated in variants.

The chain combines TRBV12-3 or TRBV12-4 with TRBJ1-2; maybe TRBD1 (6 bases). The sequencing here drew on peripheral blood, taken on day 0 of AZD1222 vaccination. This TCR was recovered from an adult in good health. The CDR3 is CASRPRQVRGYTF. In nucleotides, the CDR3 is TGTGCCAGCAGACCCAGACAGGTCCGCGGCTACACCTTC.